This paragraph covers one T cell receptor beta chain sequence. This entry belongs to a study of identical twins. TCRdb fed the 5' RACE reads into MiXCR, producing one record per CDR3 protein. The sample yields around 490,000 distinct CDR3 sequences, roughly 15% seen once. There were only healthy Caucasians among the donors. Germline V gene lookup returns CDR1 DFQATT and CDR2 SNEGSKA (reference sequence). V was clipped by 6 bases and J by 3 bases; unmatched bases: 6. CDR3 length: 14 residues. The same sample was also used in a study of yellow fever vaccine responses in identical twins.

What was sequenced was CD4+ T cells sorted from blood. The source of this sequence is a woman aged 18-29 years in good health. The rearrangement uses TRBV20-1 and TRBJ2-2; TRBD1 matches at 8 bases. This chain's CDR3 is CSAQDRAYTGELFF. Here the CDR3 DNA reads TGCAGTGCCCAGGACAGGGCGTACACCGGGGAGCTGTTTTTT.